This TCR beta chain was sequenced for a study of T cell responses to AZD1222 COVID-19 vaccine (dated by TCRdb to the early 2020s). For the wider study: AZD1222 recipients whose second dose came at about 4 weeks and those whose second dose came at about 12 weeks were combined into one group, since spike-specific TCR depth and breadth did not differ between the two schedules. TCR sequencing covered 230 to 250 trial participants: some 210 given two doses of AZD1222 and about 26 given two doses of MenACWY control vaccine. Trial participants were enrolled into age subgroups of 18-55, 56-69 and 70-plus years, which contained roughly 140, 27 and 60 TCR-sequenced participants, respectively. On the study overall, not on this receptor specifically: The 56-69-year group was small, and its depth increase did not reach significance, likely because of low power. The whole spike protein was spanned by vaccine-associated CD4 TCRs, and dominant responses were seen in regions 160-218 and 743-854. Nearly half of unique spike-specific TCRs reportedly recognized epitopes outside regions mutated in the B.1.351 and B.1.1.7 variants. Because no day 14 peak-response samples were available, the repertoires could be characterized only after the peak T cell response. After two AZD1222 doses, spike-specific TCR breadth and depth were significantly higher than at day 0 and than in MenACWY recipients. Conclusions about previously exposed vaccinees are limited because only five to seven AZD1222 recipients were SARS-CoV-2 seropositive at baseline. Participants were mostly white British, with more females than males. The authors suggested clonal diversity may have been underestimated.

The time point label, read with the paper, signifies: baseline before first vaccination. The vaccinee samples were drawn from two UK trials, COV001 and COV002, one of which was a single-blind randomized controlled phase 2/3 trial testing AZD1222 (ChAdOx1 nCoV-19) in healthy adults. For TCRbeta chain sequencing, PBMC samples were collected from trial participants at day 0 and at day 28 after the second dose. According to the germline V gene, CDR1 reads SNHLY and CDR2 reads FYNNEI. Trimming removed 4 bases from V and 2 bases from J; the gene matches leave 3 bases unexplained. The CDR3 runs 15 residues from the cysteine to the phenylalanine. This entry keeps only the CDR3 DNA: 45 bases, framed from base 1. Comment on this clone: What this receptor recognizes is not known. There are no base qualities to consult, and no much larger clone falls within one base.

The CDR3 regions of human TCRbeta chains were analyzed by immunosequencing. As for the authors' bioinformatics: TCRs in the repertoires were compared against a reference library of SARS-CoV-2-specific TCRs that had been generated with the MIRA antigen-specificity platform. Breadth meant the fraction of unique TCRs that were SARS-CoV-2-associated, whereas depth meant the fraction of total T cells that were SARS-CoV-2-associated. Using the MIRA data, each spike-specific TCR was assigned both to the spike region to which the TCR was reactive and to a CD4 or CD8 class. Log10-transformed breadth and depth values were compared by one-way ANOVA with Sidak's multiple comparisons tests. TCRdb holds this immuneACCESS table with in-frame rearrangements only. Some clones are missing; in checked studies, unresolved V genes explain under half, and the rest has no known cause. The V and J calls and clone size were taken over from that table, and D and trimming were inferred from the DNA. This sample has approximately 65,000 clones in its table, and 88% of those were observed once. About 8% of the sample lies in the top ten.

The sequenced sample was peripheral blood, obtained on day 0 of AZD1222 vaccination. The clonotype was recovered from an adult in good health. The chain joins TRBV2 to TRBJ1-5; 9 central nucleotides agree with TRBD1. The CDR3 region reads CASSAWTGGNQPQHF. The nucleotides are TGTGCCAGCAGTGCATGGACAGGGGGCAATCAGCCCCAGCATTTT.